This T cell receptor beta chain comes out of a study of cytomegalovirus exposure and HLA in healthy donors. Overall study findings and caveats: It was 150 to 200 TCR beta chains that were listed as cytomegalovirus-associated. Evidence from a later analysis indicated that most CMV-associated TCR beta chains looked HLA-restricted. Analysis was carried out at a later point, and it linked a missense DCLRE1C variant to TCR beta V- and J-gene trimming. Sequencing likely produced, as an artifact, a cluster of highly shared sequence variants.

The germline CDR1 and CDR2 sequences are MDHEN and SYDVKM. Trimming cost V 7 bases and J 5 bases, with 14 bases left between them. The CDR3 has 13 amino acids. As for this clone: What it recognizes is unknown.

Both 60 Vbeta primers and 13 Jbeta primers went into the PCR. Here immunoSEQ multiplex PCR was the method, and the copy in TCRdb shows in-frame clones only, minus some. The repertoire includes 150,000 to 200,000 clones, about 80% of them detected once, and under 5% sits in the top ten. Sample: PBMCs. The TCR was taken from a young man in good health and CMV-seronegative. V is TRBV28 and J is TRBJ1-1; maybe TRBD1 (5 bases). In nucleotides, the CDR3 is TGTGCCAGCATGGCGGGGGGTCTAACTGAAGCTTTCTTT. This codes for CASMAGGLTEAFF.